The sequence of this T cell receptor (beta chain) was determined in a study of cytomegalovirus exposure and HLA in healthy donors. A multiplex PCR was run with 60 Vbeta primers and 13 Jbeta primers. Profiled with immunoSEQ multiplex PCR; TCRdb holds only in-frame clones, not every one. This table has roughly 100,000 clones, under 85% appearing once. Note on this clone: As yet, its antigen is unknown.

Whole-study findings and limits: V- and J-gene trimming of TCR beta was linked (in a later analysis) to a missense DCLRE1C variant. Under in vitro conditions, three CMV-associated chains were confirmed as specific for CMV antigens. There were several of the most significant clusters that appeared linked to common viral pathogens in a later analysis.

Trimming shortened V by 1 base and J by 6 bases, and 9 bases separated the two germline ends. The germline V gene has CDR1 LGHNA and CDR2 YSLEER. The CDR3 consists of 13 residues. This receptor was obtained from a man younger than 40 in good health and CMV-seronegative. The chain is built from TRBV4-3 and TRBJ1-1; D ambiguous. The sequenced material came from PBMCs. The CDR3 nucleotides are TGCGCCAGCAGCCAAGGGAGCCGGGCTGAAGCTTTCTTT. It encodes CASSQGSRAEAFF.